What follows describes a single T cell receptor (beta chain). Its antigen remains unidentified. No much larger clone exists at a distance of one base, and base qualities are not known. Read against the paper, the sample's time point label means: week 11, during vaccination. Each vaccine dose, consisting of 300 ug of a 20-mer mutant IDH1 peptide in Montanide, was administered subcutaneously with topical imiquimod. The donors had newly diagnosed IDH1-mutant astrocytomas of WHO grade 3 or 4 that showed loss of nuclear ATRX. The samples were drawn from NOA16, a multicentre, single-arm, open-label phase I trial in Germany that tested a mutant IDH1 peptide vaccine in humans for the first time. Genomic DNA for TCRB sequencing was extracted from EDTA blood using the DNeasy Blood and Tissue Kit. These data originate in a study of a mutant IDH1 vaccine in newly diagnosed glioma (dated by TCRdb to about 2021). Background for the entire study: Eight vaccinations were administered to patients in weeks 1, 3, 5, 7, 11, 15, 19 and 23, corresponding to visits V03 through V10. Peripheral blood was drawn at six visits: V03 (baseline), V05, V07, V10, V12 and V13. The roughly 30 treated patients were roughly 62% male and around 40% female, with a mean age of roughly 40 years. Vaccination was initiated 4-6 weeks after radiotherapy alone, or concurrently with temozolomide cycles in the chemotherapy-containing groups. Longitudinal TCRB deep sequencing was done for 25 treated patients, wherever samples were available for exploratory analyses. Prior to enrollment, patients had been given standard therapy consisting of radiotherapy alone, temozolomide alone, or radiochemotherapy with temozolomide, with the combination given to most patients. Summary of the overall study and its limitations: Selection of PBMC samples for TCRB deep sequencing was based on availability. Immune responses induced by the vaccine were seen in 90% to 95% of patients across multiple MHC alleles. No apparent relationship was observed between pseudoprogression and alterations in the top peripheral T cell clonotypes detected by TCRB sequencing. The authors noted that analyses of patient blood samples could not be reproduced because of sample limitations.

The CDR3 contains 17 residues, cysteine and phenylalanine counted. The only DNA kept is the CDR3, 51 bases in frame from the first base. At the junction V is shortened by 6 bases and J by 0 bases, with 20 bases in between. For CDR1 and CDR2, the germline V gene (reference sequence) lists LNHDA and SQIVND. The library came from the immunoSEQ multiplex PCR assay. Rearranged TCR beta chain sequences were amplified with the hsTCRB Kit following the manufacturer's protocol. TCRB libraries were sequenced on an Illumina MiSeq. Processing in the source paper ran as follows. The kit vendor's proprietary platform handled demultiplexing, trimming and gene mapping. What TCRdb holds here is the immuneACCESS table cut down to in-frame rearrangements. Part of the clones is not present; checked against another copy, under half of the missing clones reflect an unresolved V gene, and the others are unexplained. That table is the source of V, J and clone size, and D and trimming were worked out from the DNA. The sample yields about 64,000 clones; around 84% were counted once. The top ten hold approximately 10% of the sample.

The source of this sequence is a woman in her fifties or sixties with glioma. Material: PBMCs, obtained from a glioma patient whose treatment included an IDH1 peptide vaccine. Rearrangement joined TRBV19 to TRBJ1-1; the D segment could be TRBD1, given 6 matching bases. The CDR3 reads CASRSAGTTLMNTEAFF. The sequenced DNA is TGTGCCAGTAGATCCGCCGGGACAACGTTGATGAACACTGAAGCTTTCTTT.